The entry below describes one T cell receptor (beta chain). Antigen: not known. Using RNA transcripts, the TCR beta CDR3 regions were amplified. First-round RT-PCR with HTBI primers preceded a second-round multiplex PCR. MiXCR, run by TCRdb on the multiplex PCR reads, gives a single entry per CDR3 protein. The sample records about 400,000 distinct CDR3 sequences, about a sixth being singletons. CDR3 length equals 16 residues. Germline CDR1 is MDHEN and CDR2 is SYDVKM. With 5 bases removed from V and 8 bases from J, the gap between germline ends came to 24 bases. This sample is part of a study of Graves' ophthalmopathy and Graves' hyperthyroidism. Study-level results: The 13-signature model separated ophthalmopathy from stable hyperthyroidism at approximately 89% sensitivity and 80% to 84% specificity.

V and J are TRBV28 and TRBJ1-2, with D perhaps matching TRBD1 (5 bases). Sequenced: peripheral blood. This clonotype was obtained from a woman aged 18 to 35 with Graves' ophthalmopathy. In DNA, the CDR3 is TGTGCCAGCAGTCATCCCCCTGGGAGGGGCGCGGAGGGCTACACCTTC. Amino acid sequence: CASSHPPGRGAEGYTF.